The 19 T cell receptor beta chains presented below share a single source sample, sequenced in a study of radiotherapy plus CTLA-4 blockade in lung cancer listed by TCRdb under 2018. The library was made by the immunoSEQ multiplex PCR assay. As stored in TCRdb, this immuneACCESS dataset retains in-frame rearrangements with V and J assigned. A fraction of the clones does not appear; measured against another copy, unresolved V genes explain less than half of the discrepancy, and the remainder lacks a known reason. The sample yields about 77,000 clones; roughly 70% were counted once. Of the sample, roughly 9.8% falls within the top ten clones. The source material was peripheral blood, sampled from a patient treated with radiotherapy plus ipilimumab. These receptors originate from a human donor with non-small cell lung cancer whose response to radiotherapy plus ipilimumab could not be evaluated.

The V and J genes are TRBV4-2 and TRBJ2-3, with 8 bases lining up with TRBD2. The CDR3 has 17 amino acids. The V segment lost 2 bases and the J segment 4 bases; nucleotides outside the gene matches: 11. Germline lookup yields CDR1 LGHNA and CDR2 YNFKEQ. The CDR3 region is CASSQTKTSVPPDTQYF. The CDR3 region has the DNA TGTGCCAGCAGCCAAACTAAGACTAGCGTACCCCCAGATACGCAGTATTTT.

This clone has just a few counts. CDR3 DNA: TGTGCCAGCAGCCAAGAATGGGGACAGGGTTGGACTGAAGCTTTCTTT. This encodes CASSQEWGQGWTEAFF. The chain employs TRBV14 and TRBJ1-1; 9 bases match TRBD1. Trimming took 0 bases from V and 5 from J; bases not matched to a gene: 7. CDR1 is SGHDN and CDR2 is FVKESK in the germline V gene. The CDR3 is 16 residues long.

V is TRBV6-1 and J is TRBJ2-7; 9 nucleotides align to TRBD1. Germline-derived CDR1 and CDR2 are MNHNS and SASEGT. CDR3 length equals 14 residues. V lost 7 bases to trimming and J lost 1 base; unmatched junction nucleotides: 5. DNA of the CDR3: TGTGCCAGCAAACTTGGGACAGGGTCCTACGAGCAGTACTTC. It specifies CASKLGTGSYEQYF.

This clone was found a few times. The gene calls are TRBV7-2 and TRBJ1-3; no reliable D call. The CDR3 extends over 14 amino acids. CDR1 is SGHTA and CDR2 is FQGNSA in the germline V gene. The germline V and J ends were trimmed by 5 bases and 4 bases, with 12 bases remaining between them. DNA of the CDR3: TGTGCCAGCAGCATGGACTTGTGGGGAAACACCATATATTTT. As protein: CASSMDLWGNTIYF.

V is TRBV9 and J is TRBJ1-2, with 7 nucleotides matching TRBD1. Germline-derived CDR1 and CDR2 are SGDLS and YYNGEE. There are 15 residues in the CDR3. The junction had 10 bases not matched to a gene; V was cut back by 4 bases and J by 4 bases. CDR3 bases: TGTGCCAGCAGCTCGATAGGGACAGCCCTCTATGGCTACACCTTC. It specifies CASSSIGTALYGYTF.

The chain employs TRBV9 and TRBJ1-2; D perhaps matches TRBD1 (6 bases). The germline CDR1 and CDR2 sequences are SGDLS and YYNGEE. The V and J ends lost 6 bases and 2 bases respectively, with 14 bases between them. The CDR3 is 14 amino acids. CDR3 protein: CASTEFDRNYGYTF. CDR3 bases: TGTGCCAGCACCGAATTTGACAGGAACTATGGCTACACCTTC.

V is TRBV6-8 and J is TRBJ2-7; TRBD2 matches at 10 bases. The J segment lost 2 bases and the V segment lost 9 bases, leaving 4 bases of the junction unmatched. The CDR3 covers 13 residues. Germline V gene lookup returns CDR1 MNHGY and CDR2 SAAAGT. The CDR3 nucleotides read TGTGCCAGGGAGCGGGGGGGAACCTACGAGCAGTACTTC. Translated, it gives CARERGGTYEQYF.

This rearrangement joins TRBV11-2 to TRBJ1-2; possibly TRBD1 for D (5 bases). The V end lost 5 bases, the J end lost 14 bases, and 18 bases lay between the germline ends. Germline loops: CDR1 SGHAT, CDR2 FQNNGV. The CDR3 sequence is 12 residues long. CDR3 region: CASSPPGPRGTF. The DNA for the CDR3 is TGTGCCAGCAGCCCGCCCGGGCCTCGGGGGACCTTC.

This clone was seen at least ten times. The chain uses TRBV10-1 and TRBJ1-4; TRBD1 matches 10 bases. J gave up 7 bases and V 8 bases, and 4 bases lay outside the gene matches. Germline V gives CDR1 WNHNN, CDR2 SYGVQD (reference sequence). The CDR3 is 13 amino acids. The CDR3 DNA is TGCGCCAGCCAGCGGACAGGGGGTGAAAAACTGTTTTTT. Protein sequence: CASQRTGGEKLFF.

The V gene is TRBV9, the J gene TRBJ2-7, with D possibly being TRBD2 (6 bases). The CDR3 consists of 15 residues. The V gene lost 0 bases and the J gene lost 0 bases, with 10 bases spanning the gap. From germline, CDR1 is SGDLS and CDR2 YYNGEE. The CDR3 DNA reads as TGTGCCAGCAGCGTAGACTGGGGACTCTCCTACGAGCAGTACTTC. It specifies CASSVDWGLSYEQYF.

This chain uses TRBV2 with TRBJ1-1, with 12 bases matching TRBD1. The J segment lost 4 bases and the V segment lost 7 bases, leaving 7 bases of the junction unmatched. The germline CDR1 and CDR2 sequences are SNHLY and FYNNEI. The CDR3 consists of 15 residues. The CDR3 here is CASMGQGAPGTEAFF. The CDR3 region has the DNA TGTGCCAGCATGGGACAGGGGGCCCCGGGCACTGAAGCTTTCTTT.

The rearrangement uses TRBV9 and TRBJ1-1, with 8 bases matching TRBD1. The CDR3 spans 14 residues. Germline assignment: CDR1 SGDLS and CDR2 YYNGEE. V was pared by 0 bases and J by 5 bases, with 3 bases of the junction left unmatched. CDR3 DNA sequence: TGTGCCAGCAGCGTAGGGGGACAGGTTACTGAAGCTTTCTTT. This gives the protein CASSVGGQVTEAFF.

The chain recombines TRBV7-9 with TRBJ2-1; 7 bases are a match to TRBD2. The CDR3 sequence is 15 residues long. Looked up from germline, CDR1 is SEHNR and CDR2 is FQNEAQ (reference sequence). The trim removed 5 bases at V and 5 bases at J, leaving 9 bases unmatched. The CDR3 here is CASSPWEGTNNEQFF. DNA of the CDR3: TGTGCCAGCAGCCCGTGGGAGGGGACCAACAATGAGCAGTTCTTC. Looking up the rest from reference TRBV7-9 and TRBJ2-1 gives the full variable domain: DTGVSQNPRHKITKRGQNVTFRCDPISEHNRLYWYRQTLGQGPEFLTYFQNEAQLEKSRLLSDRFSAERPKGSFSTLEIQRTEQGDSAMYLCASSPWEGTNNEQFFGPGTRLTVL.

The rearrangement joins TRBV9 to TRBJ1-1; possible D gene TRBD1, 5 bases. The CDR3 extends over 15 amino acids. Germline V gene data show CDR1 as SGDLS and CDR2 as YYNGEE. V shed 0 bases and J shed 0 bases, with 9 bases lying between them. The CDR3 DNA sequence: TGTGCCAGCAGCGTAGCTGACAGACTGAACACTGAAGCTTTCTTT. This translates into CASSVADRLNTEAFF. Drawing the rest from reference TRBV9 and TRBJ1-1, the complete variable domain is DSGVTQTPKHLITATGQRVTLRCSPRSGDLSVYWYQQSLDQGLQFLIQYYNGEERAKGNILERFSAQQFPDLHSELNLSSLELGDSALYFCASSVADRLNTEAFFGQGTRLTVV.

This clone has a count of ten or more. The chain recombines TRBV19 with TRBJ2-4, with 9 bases aligning to TRBD1. The germline V gene has CDR1 LNHDA and CDR2 SQIVND (reference sequence). The ends lost 5 bases at V and 2 bases at J; junction bases unmatched: 7. The CDR3 runs 16 residues. CDR3 nucleotides: TGTGCCAGTAGTCCCGGGACAGGGAGTCCCAAAAACATTCAGTACTTC. As protein: CASSPGTGSPKNIQYF.

The gene calls are TRBV5-1 and TRBJ2-3; D is possibly TRBD2 (6 bases). CDR1 is SGHRS, CDR2 YFSETQ, per germline. The CDR3 consists of 15 residues. V was pared by 1 base and J by 7 bases, with 16 bases between. The CDR3 is CASSLWAREANTQYF. The DNA of the CDR3 is TGCGCCAGCAGCTTGTGGGCCAGGGAGGCCAATACGCAGTATTTT. The full variable domain, completed using reference TRBV5-1 and TRBJ2-3, is KAGVTQTPRYLIKTRGQQVTLSCSPISGHRSVSWYQQTPGQGLQFLFEYFSETQRNKGNFPGRFSGRQFSNSRSEMNVSTLELGDSALYLCASSLWAREANTQYFGPGTRLTVL.

In DNA form, the CDR3 reads TGTGCCATCAGTGAGTCGTACATGGTGAGGGGGCAGAACGAGCAGTACTTC. This gives the protein CAISESYMVRGQNEQYF. The chain uses TRBV10-3 and TRBJ2-7; TRBD1 matches at 7 bases. Germline loops: CDR1 ENHRY, CDR2 SYGVKD. The CDR3 totals 17 residues. Trimming cost V 0 bases and J 5 bases; bases outside gene matches: 13.

The CDR3 bases are TGCGCCAGCGGCAAGGGGGGGAAGTCAGCTGAAGCTTTCTTT. Encoded protein: CASGKGGKSAEAFF. The V and J genes are TRBV5-1 and TRBJ1-1; D may be TRBD1 (6 bases). The CDR3 runs 14 residues. Trimming stripped 7 bases from V and 6 bases from J, with 19 bases between. Germline CDR1 is SGHRS and CDR2 is YFSETQ.

The chain employs TRBV28 and TRBJ1-2; 8 nucleotides line up with TRBD1. This CDR3 spans 16 amino acids. The V gene's germline CDR1 is MDHEN and CDR2 SYDVKM. V lost 1 base, J lost 8 bases, and 12 bases stayed unmatched. In nucleotides, the CDR3 is TGTGCCAGCAGTTTATTAGTGGGGCAGGGGGCGTTCGGCTACACCTTC. As protein: CASSLLVGQGAFGYTF.